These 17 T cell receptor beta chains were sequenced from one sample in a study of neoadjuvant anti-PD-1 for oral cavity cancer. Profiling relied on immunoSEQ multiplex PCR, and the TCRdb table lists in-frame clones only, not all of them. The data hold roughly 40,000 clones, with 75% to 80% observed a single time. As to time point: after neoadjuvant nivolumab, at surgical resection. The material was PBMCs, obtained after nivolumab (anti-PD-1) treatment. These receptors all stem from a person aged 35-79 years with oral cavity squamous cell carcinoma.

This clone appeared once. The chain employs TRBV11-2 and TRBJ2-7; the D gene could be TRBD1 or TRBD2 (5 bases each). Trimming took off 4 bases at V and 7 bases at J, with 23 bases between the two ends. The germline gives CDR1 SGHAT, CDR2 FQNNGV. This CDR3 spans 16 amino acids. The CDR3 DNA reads TGTGCCAGCAGCTCCCGTGGGTGGGACCGGTTTGAAGAGCAGTACTTC. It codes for CASSSRGWDRFEEQYF.

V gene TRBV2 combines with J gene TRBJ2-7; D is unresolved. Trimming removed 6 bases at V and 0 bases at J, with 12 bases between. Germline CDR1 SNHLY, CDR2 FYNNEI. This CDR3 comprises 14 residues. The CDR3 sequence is CASRMGSSSYEQYF. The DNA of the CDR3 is TGTGCCAGCAGGATGGGGTCTAGCTCCTACGAGCAGTACTTC.

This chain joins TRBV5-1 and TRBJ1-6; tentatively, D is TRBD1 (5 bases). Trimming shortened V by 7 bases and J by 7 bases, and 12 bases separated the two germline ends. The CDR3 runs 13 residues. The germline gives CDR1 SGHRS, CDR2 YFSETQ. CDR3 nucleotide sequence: TGCGCCAGCGGCGGGACGGACAATTCACCCCTCCACTTT. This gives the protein CASGGTDNSPLHF.

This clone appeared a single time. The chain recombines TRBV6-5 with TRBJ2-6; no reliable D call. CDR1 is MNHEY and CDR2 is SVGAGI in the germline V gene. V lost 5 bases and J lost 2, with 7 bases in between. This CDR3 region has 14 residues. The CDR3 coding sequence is TGTGCCAGCAGTATTTCGGCTGGGGCCAACGTCCTGACTTTC. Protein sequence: CASSISAGANVLTF.

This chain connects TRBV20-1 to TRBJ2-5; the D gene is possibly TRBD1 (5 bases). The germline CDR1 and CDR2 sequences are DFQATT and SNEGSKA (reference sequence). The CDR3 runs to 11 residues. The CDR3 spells CSLQGFETQYF. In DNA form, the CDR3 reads TGCAGCCTCCAGGGTTTTGAGACCCAGTACTTC.

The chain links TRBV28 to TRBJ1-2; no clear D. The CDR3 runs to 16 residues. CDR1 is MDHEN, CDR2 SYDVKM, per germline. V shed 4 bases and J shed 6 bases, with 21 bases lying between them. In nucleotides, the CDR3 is TGTGCCAGCAGTTATCCATTCGGGCTCCCCTCCGATGGCTACACCTTC. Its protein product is CASSYPFGLPSDGYTF.

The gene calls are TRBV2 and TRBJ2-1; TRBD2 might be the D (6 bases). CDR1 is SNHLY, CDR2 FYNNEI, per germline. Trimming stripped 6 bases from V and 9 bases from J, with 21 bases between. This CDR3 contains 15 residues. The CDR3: CASRAGGRPASEQFF. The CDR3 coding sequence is TGTGCCAGCAGGGCTGGTGGGAGGCCCGCTAGTGAGCAGTTCTTC.

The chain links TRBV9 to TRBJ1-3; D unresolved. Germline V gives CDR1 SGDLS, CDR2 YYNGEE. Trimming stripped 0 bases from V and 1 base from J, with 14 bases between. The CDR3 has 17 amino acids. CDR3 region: CASSVATEGLSGNTIYF. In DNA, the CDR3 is TGTGCCAGCAGCGTAGCTACCGAGGGATTGTCTGGAAACACCATATATTTT.

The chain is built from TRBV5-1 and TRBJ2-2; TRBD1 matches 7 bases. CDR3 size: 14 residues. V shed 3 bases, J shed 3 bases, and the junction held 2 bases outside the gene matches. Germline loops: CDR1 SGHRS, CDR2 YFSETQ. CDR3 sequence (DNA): TGCGCCAGCAGCTCGACAGGGTACACCGGGGAGCTGTTTTTT. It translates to CASSSTGYTGELFF.

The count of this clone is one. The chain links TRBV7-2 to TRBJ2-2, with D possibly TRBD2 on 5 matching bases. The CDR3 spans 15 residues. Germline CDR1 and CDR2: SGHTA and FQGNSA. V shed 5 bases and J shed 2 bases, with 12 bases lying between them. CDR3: CASSLGRGNTGELFF. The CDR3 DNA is TGTGCCAGCAGCCTCGGACGGGGAAACACCGGGGAGCTGTTTTTT.

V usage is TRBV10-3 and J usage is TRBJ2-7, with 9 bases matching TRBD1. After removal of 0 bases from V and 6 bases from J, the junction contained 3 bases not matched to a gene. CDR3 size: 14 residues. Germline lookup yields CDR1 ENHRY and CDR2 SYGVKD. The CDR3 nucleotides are TGTGCCATCAGTGAGTCGGGACAGGGTCTCGAGCAGTACTTC. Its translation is CAISESGQGLEQYF.

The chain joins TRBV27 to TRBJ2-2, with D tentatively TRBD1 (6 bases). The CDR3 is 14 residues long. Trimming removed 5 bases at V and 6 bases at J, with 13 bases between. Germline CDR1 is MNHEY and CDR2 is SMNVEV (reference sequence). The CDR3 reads CASSPGQLSGELFF. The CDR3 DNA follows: TGTGCCAGCAGTCCAGGACAGCTATCCGGGGAGCTGTTTTTT.

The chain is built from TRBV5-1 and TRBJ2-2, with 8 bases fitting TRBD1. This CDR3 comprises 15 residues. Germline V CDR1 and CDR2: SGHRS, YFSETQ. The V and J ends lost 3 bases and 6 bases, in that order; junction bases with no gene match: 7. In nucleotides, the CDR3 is TGCGCCAGCAGCTCTCAGGGGGCGCAGTCCGGGGAGCTGTTTTTT. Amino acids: CASSSQGAQSGELFF.

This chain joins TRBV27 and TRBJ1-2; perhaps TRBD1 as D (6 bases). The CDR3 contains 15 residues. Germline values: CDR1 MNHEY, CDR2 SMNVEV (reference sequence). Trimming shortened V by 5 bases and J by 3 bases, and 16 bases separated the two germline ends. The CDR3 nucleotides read TGTGCCAGCAGTACCCCCTCGGCAGGGGACTATGGCTACACCTTC. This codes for CASSTPSAGDYGYTF.

The chain's CDR3 is CASGSPRQGMTEAFF. In DNA, the CDR3 is TGTGCTAGTGGTTCTCCCAGACAGGGCATGACTGAAGCTTTCTTT. The J gene is TRBJ1-1, the V gene TRBV12-5; 7 nucleotides align to TRBD1. The germline CDR1 and CDR2 sequences are LGHNT and FRNRAP. There are 15 residues in the CDR3. The V and J ends lost 4 bases and 5 bases, in that order; junction bases with no gene match: 10.

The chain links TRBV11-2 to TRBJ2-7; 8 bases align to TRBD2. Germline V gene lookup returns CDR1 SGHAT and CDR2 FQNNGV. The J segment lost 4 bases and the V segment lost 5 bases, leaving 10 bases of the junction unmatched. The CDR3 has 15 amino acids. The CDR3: CASSPRGGAVYEQYF. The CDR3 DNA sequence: TGTGCCAGCAGCCCCCGGGGGGGGGCAGTTTACGAGCAGTACTTC.

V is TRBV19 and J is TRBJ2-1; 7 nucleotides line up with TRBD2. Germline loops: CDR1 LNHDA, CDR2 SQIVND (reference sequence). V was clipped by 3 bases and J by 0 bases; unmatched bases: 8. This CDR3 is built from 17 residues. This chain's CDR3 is CASSILGTMSSYNEQFF. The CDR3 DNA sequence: TGTGCCAGTAGTATCCTGGGGACTATGAGCTCCTACAATGAGCAGTTCTTC.